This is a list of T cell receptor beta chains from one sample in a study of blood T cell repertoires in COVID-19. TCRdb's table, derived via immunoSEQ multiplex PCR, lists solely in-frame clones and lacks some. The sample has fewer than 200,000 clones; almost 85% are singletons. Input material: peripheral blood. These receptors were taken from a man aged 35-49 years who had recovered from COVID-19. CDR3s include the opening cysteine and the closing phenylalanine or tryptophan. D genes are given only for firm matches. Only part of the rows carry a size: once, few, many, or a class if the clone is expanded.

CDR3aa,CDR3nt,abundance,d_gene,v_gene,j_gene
CASSLPPGQGFGANVLTF,TGTGCCAGCAGCTTGCCACCGGGACAGGGGTTCGGGGCCAACGTCCTGACTTTC,-,TRBD1,TRBV5-8,TRBJ2-6
CASSSDPGGNTEAFF,TGCGCCAGCAGCTCGGATCCGGGGGGCAACACTGAAGCTTTCTTT,once,-,TRBV5-1,TRBJ1-1
CASSQGLGNSPLHF,TGCGCCAGCAGCCAGGGGCTGGGAAATTCACCCCTCCACTTT,-,-,TRBV4-3,TRBJ1-6
CASSTTGGSYNEQFF,TGTGCCAGCAGCACTACGGGGGGGTCCTACAATGAGCAGTTCTTC,-,TRBD2,TRBV7-9,TRBJ2-1
CASSPDRVEQYF,TGTGCCAGCTCACCTGACAGGGTCGAGCAGTACTTC,-,TRBD1,TRBV18,TRBJ2-7
CATSEMGPLGTQYF,TGTGCCACCAGTGAGATGGGGCCGCTCGGTACGCAGTATTTT,-,-,TRBV24-1,TRBJ2-3
CASKAGLSYNEQFF,TGTGCCAGCAAGGCGGGCCTCTCCTACAATGAGCAGTTCTTC,many,-,TRBV27,TRBJ2-1
CASSLAAGYLGEGYTF,TGTGCCAGCAGTTTGGCGGCCGGATACCTAGGAGAAGGCTACACCTTC,-,-,TRBV27,TRBJ1-2
CASSQDGPSGDYEQYF,TGCGCCAGCAGCCAAGACGGGCCGTCGGGGGACTACGAGCAGTACTTC,-,-,TRBV4-3,TRBJ2-7
CATVGAPNQPQHF,TGTGCCACCGTAGGGGCCCCCAATCAGCCCCAGCATTTT,-,-,TRBV24-1,TRBJ1-5
CASSIWTSGQETQYF,TGTGCCAGTAGTATCTGGACTAGCGGACAAGAGACCCAGTACTTC,-,TRBD2,TRBV19,TRBJ2-5
CASSSSRGGPYRDVLTF,TGTGCCAGCAGCTCCTCCCGGGGGGGCCCATATCGGGACGTCCTGACTTTC,-,TRBD2,TRBV11-2,TRBJ2-6
CASSLYRVPEAFF,TGTGCCAGCAGCTTGTACAGGGTTCCTGAAGCTTTCTTT,-,-,TRBV7-3,TRBJ1-1
CASSLGEQTSGTPYNEQFF,TGTGCCAGCAGCTTAGGTGAACAGACTAGCGGGACCCCGTACAATGAGCAGTTCTTC,-,TRBD2,TRBV7-4,TRBJ2-1
CASSDLDVGDNSPLHF,TGTGCCAGCAGCGACCTCGACGTCGGAGATAATTCACCCCTCCACTTT,-,-,TRBV7-2,TRBJ1-6
CASSQVWGDGSGEQFF,TGCGCCAGCAGCCAAGTCTGGGGGGACGGGAGCGGTGAGCAGTTCTTC,-,-,TRBV4-3,TRBJ2-1